These T cell receptor beta chains were read from a single sample in a study of graft-versus-host responses after intestinal transplantation. What these receptors recognize is not known. This table comes from immunoSEQ multiplex PCR, and its TCRdb copy is limited to in-frame clones, with some not included. The sample consists of about 90,000 clones, over 85% of them appearing once. The input for sequencing was unstimulated CD4+ T cells sorted from spleen or lymph node cells, taken before intestinal transplant. These receptors were collected from a human donor who received an intestinal transplant. Each CDR3 is given with its conserved first and last residue. The D gene is left open where the match is weak. Only some rows state a clone size, as once, few, many or a class for expanded clones.

>TRBD2|.|15|TRBV7-3|TRBJ2-7
CASSLRLADHYEQYF
TGTGCCAGCAGCTTAAGACTAGCGGACCACTACGAGCAGTACTTC
>TRBD2|.|13|TRBV10-3|TRBJ2-4
CAISESNSLAGTF
TGTGCCATCAGTGAGTCTAATAGCCTAGCGGGGACCTTC
>TRBD1|.|15|TRBV2|TRBJ2-3
CASREQGLSTDTQYF
TGTGCCAGCAGGGAACAGGGGTTGAGCACAGATACGCAGTATTTT
>.|.|14|TRBV5-8|TRBJ2-1
CASSLAGGGSEQFF
TGTGCCAGCAGCTTGGCTGGTGGGGGAAGTGAGCAGTTCTTC
>TRBD2|once|16|TRBV5-6|TRBJ2-5
CASSSHGTSFRETQYF
TGTGCCAGCAGTAGCCATGGGACTAGTTTCCGGGAGACCCAGTACTTC
>TRBD1|.|13|TRBV19|TRBJ2-1
CASSPSDRGRQFF
TGTGCCAGTAGTCCATCCGACAGGGGAAGGCAGTTCTTC
>.|.|12|TRBV2|TRBJ1-1
CASSDFGGEAFF
TGTGCCAGCAGTGACTTTGGTGGAGAAGCTTTCTTT
>.|.|14|TRBV7-8|TRBJ1-1
CASSGRQSNTEAFF
TGTGCCAGCAGCGGACGACAGAGCAACACTGAAGCTTTCTTT
>.|.|13|TRBV19|TRBJ1-4
CASIGDYNEKLFF
TGTGCCAGTATTGGGGACTATAATGAAAAACTGTTTTTT
>.|.|17|TRBV7-6|TRBJ1-3
CASSLARAASSGNTIYF
TGTGCCAGCAGCTTAGCGCGGGCAGCCAGCTCTGGAAACACCATATATTTT
>TRBD2|once|19|TRBV5-1|TRBJ2-1
CASSRRGLAGGLDYNEQFF
TGCGCCAGCAGCAGGAGAGGGCTAGCGGGAGGACTCGATTACAACGAGCAGTTCTTC
>.|.|12|TRBV7-8|TRBJ1-1
CASSLGITEAFF
TGTGCCAGCAGCTTAGGGATTACTGAAGCTTTCTTT
>.|.|14|TRBV7-9|TRBJ2-7
CASSLNSFSYEQYF
TGTGCCAGCAGCCTTAATAGCTTCTCCTACGAGCAGTACTTC
>TRBD1|.|16|TRBV25-1|TRBJ2-5
CASSEHPPTGKETQYF
TGTGCCAGCAGTGAACACCCGCCGACAGGGAAAGAGACCCAGTACTTC
>.|.|14|TRBV2|TRBJ1-2
CASSERESDYGYTF
TGTGCCAGCAGTGAACGCGAGTCCGACTATGGCTACACCTTC
>TRBD1|.|13|TRBV25-1|TRBJ2-7
CASRGQGAYEQYF
TGTGCCAGCAGGGGACAGGGGGCCTACGAGCAGTACTTC
>TRBD1|.|15|TRBV2|TRBJ1-1
CASSDPGQGGTEAFF
TGTGCCAGCAGTGATCCGGGACAGGGGGGCACTGAAGCTTTCTTT
>TRBD2|once|15|TRBV11-2|TRBJ2-3
CASSSTFERGDTQYF
TGTGCCAGCAGCTCCACCTTCGAGCGGGGTGATACGCAGTATTTT
>.|.|15|TRBV5-1|TRBJ2-6
CASSLVADLANVLTF
TGCGCCAGCAGCTTGGTAGCCGACTTGGCCAACGTCCTGACTTTC
>.|.|15|TRBV19|TRBJ2-5
CASSIVVQPQETQYF
TGTGCCAGTAGTATAGTGGTACAGCCCCAAGAGACCCAGTACTTC
>TRBD1|.|15|TRBV28|TRBJ2-7
CASSPLQGARNEQYF
TGTGCCAGCAGTCCTCTACAGGGGGCTCGGAACGAGCAGTACTTC
>.|.|15|TRBV6-6|TRBJ2-1
CASSYSVRQNNEQFF
TGTGCCAGCAGTTACTCGGTACGACAAAACAATGAGCAGTTCTTC
>.|.|13|TRBV7-9|TRBJ2-3
CASSFRGADTQYF
TGTGCCAGCAGCTTCCGGGGCGCGGATACGCAGTATTTT
>.|.|15|TRBV4-2|TRBJ2-7
CASSQWGGQGGEQYF
TGTGCCAGCAGCCAATGGGGGGGCCAGGGAGGCGAGCAGTACTTC
>TRBD2|.|16|TRBV15|TRBJ2-1
CATSRGGGGPYNEQFF
TGTGCCACCAGCAGAGGAGGCGGGGGGCCTTACAATGAGCAGTTCTTC